This T cell receptor (beta chain) was sequenced for a study of shared clonotypes between healthy human individuals. The table came from immunoSEQ multiplex PCR; TCRdb's copy has only in-frame clones and leaves some out. The table lists approximately 2,000,000 clones, 85% to 95% of them singletons. CDR1 and CDR2 (germline): SGDLS, YYNGEE. CDR3 size: 15 residues. V lost 2 bases, J lost 2 bases, and 4 bases stayed unmatched. The TCR sequence derives from a man aged 18 to 30 in good health. Some clones in this sample may be carry-over from other donors' samples. Sequencing was performed on naive CD4+ T cells from PBMCs. Subset specified: CD45RA+ positively selected. This sequence joins TRBV9 and TRBJ1-2; 9 bases fit TRBD1. DNA of the CDR3: TGTGCCAGCAGCGTGGACAGGGGAATGAACTATGGCTACACCTTC. The encoded protein is CASSVDRGMNYGYTF.